Following are 9 T cell receptor beta chains from one sample sequenced in a study of T cells in Graves' hyperthyroidism and ophthalmopathy. Authors of the study amplified TCR beta CDR3 regions from RNA transcripts. HTBI primers were used for first-round RT-PCR of the TCR CDR3. TCRdb itself ran the multiplex PCR reads through MiXCR, one entry per CDR3 protein. The table has hundreds of thousands of distinct CDR3 sequences, approximately 15% seen once. Sequences were obtained from blood. The receptors come from a woman aged 30 to 39 with Graves' hyperthyroidism that later progressed to Graves' ophthalmopathy.

This clonotype came up a few times. The CDR3 loop reads CASSTDRPSSYGYTF. The CDR3 coding sequence is TGTGCCAGTAGTACCGACAGACCCTCCTCGTATGGCTACACCTTC. The rearrangement links TRBV19 to TRBJ1-2, with a weak D call TRBD1 (5 bases). V lost 4 bases, J lost 5 bases, and 17 bases lay in between. Germline V gives CDR1 LNHDA, CDR2 SQIVND (reference sequence). The CDR3 totals 15 residues.

This clonotype was seen ten or more times. This chain joins TRBV19 and TRBJ1-5; tentatively, D is TRBD1 (5 bases). V dropped 6 bases and J dropped 5 bases, with 20 bases sitting between them. From germline, CDR1 is LNHDA and CDR2 SQIVND (reference sequence). The CDR3 consists of 16 residues. CDR3 loop: CASRTWGVGGDQPQHF. Here the CDR3 DNA reads TGTGCCAGTAGGACCTGGGGGGTAGGAGGCGATCAGCCCCAGCATTTT. Based on the CDR3 plus reference TRBV19 and TRBJ1-5, the full variable domain is DGGITQSPKYLFRKEGQNVTLSCEQNLNHDAMYWYRQDPGQGLRLIYYSQIVNDFQKGDIAEGYSVSREKKESFPLTVTSAQKNPTAFYLCASRTWGVGGDQPQHFGDGTRLSIL.

This clonotype was detected only once. A clone one base away is much larger, so this may be a read error. The rearrangement joins TRBV6-1 to TRBJ1-2; D might be TRBD1 (5 bases). The CDR3 is 13 residues long. The V end was cut by 5 bases, the J end by 8 bases, with 15 bases between. CDR1 is MNHNS and CDR2 is SASEGT in the germline V gene. The CDR3 sequence is CASSKDRPGGYTF. CDR3 bases: TGTGCCAGCAGTAAAGACCGACCAGGGGGCTACACCTTC.

This clonotype was picked up a small number of times. V is TRBV18 and J is TRBJ2-1; the D gene is possibly TRBD2 (7 bases). The V end lost 0 bases, the J end lost 9 bases, and 18 bases lay between the germline ends. The CDR3 extends over 16 amino acids. CDR1 and CDR2 from the germline V gene are KGHSH and LQKENI. The CDR3 reads CASSPPGGAGVGEQFF. The CDR3 DNA reads TGTGCCAGCTCACCACCAGGGGGTGCGGGAGTTGGTGAGCAGTTCTTC.

At least ten counts were recorded for this clonotype. The chain carries TRBV12-3 or TRBV12-4 and TRBJ1-4, with 7 bases aligning to TRBD1. This CDR3 is 15 amino acids long. V was clipped by 5 bases and J by 7 bases; unmatched bases: 10. CDR3 coding DNA: TGTGCCAGCAGTCCACAGGGGCGGGGGGGTGAAAAACTGTTTTTT. Its translation is CASSPQGRGGEKLFF.

This clonotype was seen a handful of times. The chain has TRBV19 and TRBJ1-1; D is unclear. Trimming removed 7 bases from V and 3 bases from J, with 15 bases in between. The CDR3 runs 14 residues. Looked up from germline, CDR1 is LNHDA and CDR2 is SQIVND (reference sequence). CDR3 coding DNA: TGTGCCAGTAAGGAAGGCCTACTAGACACTGAAGCTTTCTTT. As protein: CASKEGLLDTEAFF.

The rearrangement links TRBV3-1 to TRBJ1-1; D gene uncertain. The CDR3 covers 15 residues. Germline-derived CDR1 and CDR2 are LGHDT and YNNKEL (reference sequence). The V end was cut by 1 base, the J end by 0 bases, with 9 bases between. CDR3 in amino acids: CASSQGLAVNTEAFF. Written as DNA, the CDR3 is TGTGCCAGCAGCCAAGGACTGGCGGTGAACACTGAAGCTTTCTTT.

The table lists this clonotype with a few counts. The chain recombines TRBV12-3 or TRBV12-4 with TRBJ2-2; 8 bases line up with TRBD2. The CDR3 contains 16 residues. J was trimmed by 4 bases and V by 2 bases; bases with no gene match: 6. CDR3: CASSLPAGVATGELFF. The DNA for the CDR3 is TGTGCCAGCAGTTTACCAGCGGGAGTAGCCACCGGGGAGCTGTTTTTT.

Comments on this clonotype: A much bigger clone sits one base away, suggesting this may be a read error. V and J are TRBV12-3 or TRBV12-4 and TRBJ1-5; no clear D. The CDR3 is 15 residues long. The CDR3 coding sequence is TGTGCCAGCAGTTTGTGGGGAATGGGCAATCGGCCCCAGCATTTT. It encodes CASSLWGMGNRPQHF.